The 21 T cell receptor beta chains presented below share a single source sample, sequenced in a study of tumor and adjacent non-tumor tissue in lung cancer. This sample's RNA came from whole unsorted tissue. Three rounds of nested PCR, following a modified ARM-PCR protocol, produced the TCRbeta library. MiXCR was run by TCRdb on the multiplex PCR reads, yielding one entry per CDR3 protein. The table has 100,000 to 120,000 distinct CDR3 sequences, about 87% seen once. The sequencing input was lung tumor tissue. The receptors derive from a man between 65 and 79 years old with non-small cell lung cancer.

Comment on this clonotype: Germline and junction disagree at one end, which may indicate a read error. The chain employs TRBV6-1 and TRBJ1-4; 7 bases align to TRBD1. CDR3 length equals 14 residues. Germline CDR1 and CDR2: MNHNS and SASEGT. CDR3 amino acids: CASTDRATNEKLYF. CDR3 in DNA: TGTGCCAGCACCGACAGGGCAACTAATGAAAAACTATATTTT.

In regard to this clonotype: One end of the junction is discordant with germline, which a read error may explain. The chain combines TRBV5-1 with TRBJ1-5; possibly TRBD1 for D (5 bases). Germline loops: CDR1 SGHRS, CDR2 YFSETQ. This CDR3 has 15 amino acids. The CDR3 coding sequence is TGCGCCAACAGCTTGGGAGTGGGGGGAGGCCAACCCCAGCATTTT. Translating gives CANSLGVGGGQPQHF.

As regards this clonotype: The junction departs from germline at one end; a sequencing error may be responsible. The CDR3 DNA follows: TGTGCCAGCAGCTACTTCGGGACTACCGGGGTGGGGTACTTTAAAGGGGAGCTGTTTTTT. This encodes CASSYFGTTGVGYFKGELFF. The rearrangement uses TRBV6-5 and TRBJ2-2; 7 positions agree with TRBD2. This CDR3 has 20 amino acids. Germline V CDR1 and CDR2: MNHEY, SVGAGI.

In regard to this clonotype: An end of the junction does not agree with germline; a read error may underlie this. CDR3 bases: TGTGCCAGCATCTTGGATTGGTTCTATGACTACACCTTC. As protein: CASILDWFYDYTF. The chain combines TRBV5-5 with TRBJ1-2; D unclear. The germline gives CDR1 SGHKS, CDR2 YYEKEE (reference sequence). The CDR3 is 13 residues long.

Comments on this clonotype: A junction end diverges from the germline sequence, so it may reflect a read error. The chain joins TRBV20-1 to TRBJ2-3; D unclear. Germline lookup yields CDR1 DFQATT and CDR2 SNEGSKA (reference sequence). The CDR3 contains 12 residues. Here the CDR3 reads CSARDHTDTQYF. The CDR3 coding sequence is TGCAGTGCTAGAGATCATACAGATACGCAGTATTTC.

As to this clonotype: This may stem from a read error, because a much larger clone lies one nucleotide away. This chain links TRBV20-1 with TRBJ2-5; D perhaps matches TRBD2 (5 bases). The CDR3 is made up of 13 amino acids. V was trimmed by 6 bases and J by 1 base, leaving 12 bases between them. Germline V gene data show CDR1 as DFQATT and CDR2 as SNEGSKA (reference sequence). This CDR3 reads CSAPERSQETQYF. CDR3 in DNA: TGCAGTGCCCCGGAGCGGTCCCAAGAGACCCAGTACTTC.

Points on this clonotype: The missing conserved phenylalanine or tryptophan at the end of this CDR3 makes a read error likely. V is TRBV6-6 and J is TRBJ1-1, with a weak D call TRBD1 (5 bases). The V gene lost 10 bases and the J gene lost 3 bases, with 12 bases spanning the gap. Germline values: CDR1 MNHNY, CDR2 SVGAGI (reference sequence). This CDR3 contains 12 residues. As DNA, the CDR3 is TGTGCCAACAGGCTACCCGACACTGAAGCTTTCCTT. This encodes CANRLPDTEAFL.

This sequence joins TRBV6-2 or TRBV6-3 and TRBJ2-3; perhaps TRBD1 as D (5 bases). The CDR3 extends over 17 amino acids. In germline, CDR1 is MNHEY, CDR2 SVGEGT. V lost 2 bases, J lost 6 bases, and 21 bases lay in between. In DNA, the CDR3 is TGTGCCAGCAGTTACCCGATGACAGTATACAACCAGGATACGCAGTATTTT. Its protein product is CASSYPMTVYNQDTQYF.

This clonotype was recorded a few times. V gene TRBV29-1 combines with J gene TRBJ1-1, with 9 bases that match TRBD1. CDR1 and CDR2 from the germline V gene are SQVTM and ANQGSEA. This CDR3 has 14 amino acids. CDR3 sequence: CSIEQGAAGTEAFF. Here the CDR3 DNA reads TGCAGTATTGAACAGGGGGCTGCTGGCACTGAAGCTTTCTTT.

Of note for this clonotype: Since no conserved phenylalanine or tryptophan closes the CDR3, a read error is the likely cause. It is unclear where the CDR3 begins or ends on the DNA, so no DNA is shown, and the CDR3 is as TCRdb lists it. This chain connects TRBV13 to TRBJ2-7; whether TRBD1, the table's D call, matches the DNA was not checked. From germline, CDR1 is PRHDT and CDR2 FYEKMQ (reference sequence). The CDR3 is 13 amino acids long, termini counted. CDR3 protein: CASSLTTGDEHYL.

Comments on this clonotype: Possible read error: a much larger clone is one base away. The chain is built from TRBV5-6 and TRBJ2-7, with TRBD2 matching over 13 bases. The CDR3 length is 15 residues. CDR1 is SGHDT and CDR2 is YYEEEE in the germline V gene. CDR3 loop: CASSLGTSGVYEHYF. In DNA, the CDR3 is TGTGCCAGCAGCCTGGGGACTAGCGGGGTCTACGAGCACTACTTC.

The CDR3 DNA reads TGTGCCAGCAGAAAAAGGGACCACCCGACTAGCGGGCTTCTCCAGGAGACCCAGTACTTC. Its translation: CASRKRDHPTSGLLQETQYF. The gene calls are TRBV12-3 or TRBV12-4 and TRBJ2-5; the match to TRBD2 covers 10 bases. The CDR3 length is 20 residues. The V and J ends lost 6 bases and 5 bases, in that order; junction bases with no gene match: 24.

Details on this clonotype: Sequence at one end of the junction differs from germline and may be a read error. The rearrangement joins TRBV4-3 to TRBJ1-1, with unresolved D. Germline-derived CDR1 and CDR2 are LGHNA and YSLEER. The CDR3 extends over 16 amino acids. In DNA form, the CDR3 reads TGCGACAGCAGCCAAACATCAGCAGGTAGAGGCACTGAAGCTTTCTTT. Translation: CDSSQTSAGRGTEAFF.

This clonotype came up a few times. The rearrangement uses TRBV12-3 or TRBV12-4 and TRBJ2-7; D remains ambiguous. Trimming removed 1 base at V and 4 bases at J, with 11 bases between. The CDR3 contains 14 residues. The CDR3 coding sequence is TGTGCCAGCAGTTTAGACAAGGGATCTTACGAGCAGTACTTC. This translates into CASSLDKGSYEQYF.

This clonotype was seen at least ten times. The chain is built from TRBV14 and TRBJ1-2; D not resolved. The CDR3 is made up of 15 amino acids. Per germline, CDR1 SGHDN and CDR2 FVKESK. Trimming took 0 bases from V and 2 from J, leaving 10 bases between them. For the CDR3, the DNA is TGTGCCAGCAGCCAAGATCTGAAGATGAACTATGGCTACACCTTC. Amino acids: CASSQDLKMNYGYTF.

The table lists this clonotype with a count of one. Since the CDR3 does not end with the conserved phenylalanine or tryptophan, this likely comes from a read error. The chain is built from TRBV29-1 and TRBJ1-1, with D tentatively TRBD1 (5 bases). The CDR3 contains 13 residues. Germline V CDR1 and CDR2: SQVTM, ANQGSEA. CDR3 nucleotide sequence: TGCAGCGGCCTCGGACAAGGGAGCACTAAAGCTTTCGTT. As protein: CSGLGQGSTKAFV.

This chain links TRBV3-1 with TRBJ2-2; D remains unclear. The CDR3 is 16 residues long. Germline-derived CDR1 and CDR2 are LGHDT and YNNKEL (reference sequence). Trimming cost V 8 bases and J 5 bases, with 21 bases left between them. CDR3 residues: CASGLPKGRSTGELFF. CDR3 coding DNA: TGTGCCAGCGGCCTTCCGAAGGGAAGATCGACCGGGGAGCTGTTTTTT.

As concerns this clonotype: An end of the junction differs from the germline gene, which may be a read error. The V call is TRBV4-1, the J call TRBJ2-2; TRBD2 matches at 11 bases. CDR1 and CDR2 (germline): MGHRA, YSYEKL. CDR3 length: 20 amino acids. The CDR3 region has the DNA TGCGCCACCAGAGCGAGAGGGTCTAGCGGGGGGCCGCGGGGAATCGGGGAGCTCATTTTT. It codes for CATRARGSSGGPRGIGELIF.

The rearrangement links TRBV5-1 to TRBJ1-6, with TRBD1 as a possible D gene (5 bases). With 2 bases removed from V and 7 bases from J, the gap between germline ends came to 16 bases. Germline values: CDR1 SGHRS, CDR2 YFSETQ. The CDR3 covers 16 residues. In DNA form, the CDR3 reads TGCGCCAGCAGCTTTGGAACGGGGGTTGAAAATTCACCCCTCCACTTT. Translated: CASSFGTGVENSPLHF.

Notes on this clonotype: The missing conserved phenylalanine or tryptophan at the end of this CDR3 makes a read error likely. CDR3 sequence (DNA): TGTCCCAACAGCTTGTACGCGGGGGGCAGGAATGAGCAGTTCATC. It codes for CPNSLYAGGRNEQFI. This rearrangement joins TRBV5-4 to TRBJ2-1; TRBD2 matches 8 bases. Germline CDR1 reads SGHNT; CDR2 reads YYREEE (reference sequence). The CDR3 loop spans 15 amino acids.

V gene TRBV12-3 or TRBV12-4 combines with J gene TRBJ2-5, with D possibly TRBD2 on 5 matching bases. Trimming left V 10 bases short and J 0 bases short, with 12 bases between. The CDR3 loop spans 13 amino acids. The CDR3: CANKTEDQETQYF. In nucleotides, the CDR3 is TGTGCCAACAAGACGGAGGACCAAGAGACCCAGTACTTC.